These 18 T cell receptor beta chains originate from one sample sequenced in a study of liver allograft versus peripheral blood T cells. Study as a whole: What was compared were the T cell receptor repertoires in transplanted livers and those in the peripheral blood of recipients.

TCRdb reprocessed the reads with MiXCR, giving one entry per CDR3 protein. The top ten hold 45% to 60% of the sample, which has 2,100 or so distinct CDR3 sequences, 15% to 20% seen once. These receptors were collected from a human patient who had a liver transplant. These T cells may partly come from the graft donor.

By share of the sample, this clonotype is medium-sized. This rearrangement joins TRBV19 to TRBJ2-7, with 10 bases lining up with TRBD1. The CDR3 is made up of 16 amino acids. V lost 4 bases to trimming and J lost 0 bases; unmatched junction nucleotides: 6. Looked up from germline, CDR1 is LNHDA and CDR2 is SQIVND (reference sequence). The DNA for the CDR3 is TGTGCCAGTAGTAAACGGGACAGGGGCTCCTCCTACGAGCAGTACTTC. This translates into CASSKRDRGSSYEQYF.

This clonotype was recorded many times. The rearrangement joins TRBV6-5 to TRBJ1-4; possibly TRBD1 for D (5 bases). V dropped 6 bases and J dropped 10 bases, with 15 bases sitting between them. This CDR3 comprises 13 residues. The germline CDR1 and CDR2 sequences are MNHEY and SVGAGI. Here the CDR3 DNA reads TGTGCCAGCAGGGGGGGGGGAGTAGGAAAACTGTTTTTT. Translation gives CASRGGGVGKLFF.

This clonotype was counted at least ten times. V is TRBV6-5 and J is TRBJ2-7; 11 bases are a match to TRBD2. Germline CDR1 is MNHEY and CDR2 is SVGAGI. J was trimmed by 9 bases and V by 2 bases; bases with no gene match: 3. This CDR3 region has 13 residues. The DNA of the CDR3 is TGTGCCAGCAGTTACCGAACTAGCGGGGGGCAGTACTTC. Protein sequence: CASSYRTSGGQYF.

This clonotype is termed medium-sized (0.01 to 0.1%). The chain joins TRBV27 to TRBJ2-1, with 9 positions matching TRBD2. The CDR3 extends over 19 amino acids. Trimming at V came to 4 bases and at J to 2 bases, leaving 15 bases not matched to a gene. Germline V gives CDR1 MNHEY, CDR2 SMNVEV (reference sequence). The CDR3 nucleotides read TGTGCCAGCAGTTCCCAGACAGATAGCGGGAGCATTGCCTACAATGAGCAGTTCTTC. It encodes CASSSQTDSGSIAYNEQFF.

Only a few counts were recorded for this clonotype. This chain links TRBV27 with TRBJ2-7, with 10 bases matching TRBD2. The CDR3 spans 15 residues. V gave up 5 bases and J gave up 6 bases; unmatched junction bases: 10. Per the germline V gene, CDR1 is MNHEY and CDR2 is SMNVEV (reference sequence). The CDR3 DNA reads as TGTGCCAGCAGTCTACGCCTAGCGGGAGCCCGCGAGCAGTACTTC. It yields the protein CASSLRLAGAREQYF.

The chain uses TRBV6-1 and TRBJ1-2, with 7 bases identical to TRBD1. Germline V gene sequence: CDR1 MNHNS, CDR2 SASEGT. V gave up 9 bases and J gave up 2 bases; unmatched junction bases: 3. The CDR3 sequence is 12 residues long. The CDR3: CARMDRNYGYTF. DNA for the CDR3: TGTGCCAGGATGGACAGGAACTATGGCTACACCTTC.

The rearrangement links TRBV29-1 to TRBJ2-7, with 7 nucleotides matching TRBD1. CDR3 length: 12 amino acids. The V gene's germline CDR1 is SQVTM and CDR2 ANQGSEA. J lost 0 bases, V lost 6 bases, and 2 bases had no gene match. CDR3 sequence (DNA): TGCAGCGTCGGGGACAGCTCCTACGAGCAGTACTTC. The encoded protein is CSVGDSSYEQYF.

By proportion, this clonotype is medium-sized. The CDR3 bases are TGTGCCAGCAGTTACTCGAGATACAAAGAGGCGGGCACTGAAGCTTTCTTT. This gives the protein CASSYSRYKEAGTEAFF. This chain uses TRBV6-5 with TRBJ1-1, with D hard to call. Germline lookup yields CDR1 MNHEY and CDR2 SVGAGI. With 0 bases removed from V and 4 bases from J, the gap between germline ends came to 18 bases. CDR3 size: 17 residues.

The chain joins TRBV19 to TRBJ2-5; D perhaps matches TRBD1 (5 bases). The germline gives CDR1 LNHDA, CDR2 SQIVND (reference sequence). Deletions cut 8 bases from V and 10 bases from J, with 20 bases between. The CDR3 consists of 13 residues. This CDR3 is CASLSGPARDQYF. The CDR3 nucleotides read TGTGCCAGTCTTTCAGGGCCAGCCCGAGACCAGTACTTC.

This clonotype is judged medium-sized. The chain employs TRBV7-9 and TRBJ2-1, with 7 bases aligning to TRBD1. After removal of 3 bases from V and 8 bases from J, the junction contained 4 bases not matched to a gene. This CDR3 contains 13 residues. Per germline, CDR1 SEHNR and CDR2 FQNEAQ (reference sequence). This chain's CDR3 is CASSLTGTDEQFF. CDR3 DNA: TGTGCCAGCAGCTTGACAGGGACGGATGAGCAGTTCTTC.

Ten or more counts support this clonotype. At one boundary the junction diverges from the germline segment, which might be a read error. V is TRBV27 and J is TRBJ2-7, with D uncertain. In germline, CDR1 is MNHEY, CDR2 SMNVEV (reference sequence). This CDR3 is built from 11 residues. In nucleotides, the CDR3 is TGTGCCAGCGGTCTCTCCCACGAGCAGTACTTC. It encodes CASGLSHEQYF.

In its sample, this clonotype ranks as medium-sized. This chain links TRBV10-3 with TRBJ2-2; 14 nucleotides match TRBD2. After removal of 8 bases from V and 2 bases from J, the junction contained 10 bases not matched to a gene. Germline CDR1 reads ENHRY; CDR2 reads SYGVKD. The CDR3 has 18 amino acids. CDR3 sequence (DNA): TGTGCCATCTCTGGAACGGGACTAGCGGGGGTAAACACCGGGGAGCTGTTTTTT. Its translation is CAISGTGLAGVNTGELFF.

This clonotype occurred a few times. J is TRBJ2-7 and V is TRBV27; 8 bases are a match to TRBD1. J gave up 4 bases and V 0 bases, and 2 bases lay outside the gene matches. CDR1 and CDR2 (germline): MNHEY, SMNVEV (reference sequence). The length of the CDR3 is 14 residues. The CDR3 region is CASSLSGQVYEQYF. CDR3 DNA: TGTGCCAGCAGTTTATCGGGACAGGTTTACGAGCAGTACTTC.

The genes are TRBV24-1 and TRBJ2-7; 11 bases line up with TRBD1. The CDR3 consists of 14 residues. CDR1 KGHDR and CDR2 SFDVKD come from the germline V gene. J lost 3 bases, V lost 9 bases, and 6 bases had no gene match. The CDR3 nucleotides read TGTGCCACCTTCGGGGACAGGGGGGACTACGAGCAGTACTTC. Translation gives CATFGDRGDYEQYF.

This clonotype was seen ten or more times. The chain links TRBV19 to TRBJ2-2, with a possible D match to TRBD2 (5 bases). The CDR3 sequence is 15 residues long. Deletions cut 6 bases from V and 0 bases from J, with 11 bases between. Looked up from germline, CDR1 is LNHDA and CDR2 is SQIVND (reference sequence). The CDR3 nucleotides read TGTGCCAGTAGCCCGGAGGTAGCGAACACCGGGGAGCTGTTTTTT. This encodes CASSPEVANTGELFF.

In its sample, this clonotype is medium-sized (0.01 to 0.1%). The chain is built from TRBV6-6 and TRBJ1-6; TRBD1 agrees at 9 bases. Per germline, CDR1 MNHNY and CDR2 SVGAGI (reference sequence). CDR3 length: 16 residues. The trim removed 4 bases at V and 8 bases at J, leaving 9 bases unmatched. Here the CDR3 DNA reads TGTGCCAGCAGTTCTCTTGGACAGGGGATTTATTCACCCCTCCACTTT. It encodes CASSSLGQGIYSPLHF.

This clonotype was observed at least ten times. J is TRBJ2-1 and V is TRBV7-2; 10 nucleotides match TRBD2. V was pared by 3 bases and J by 5 bases, with 13 bases of the junction left unmatched. Per germline, CDR1 SGHTA and CDR2 FQGNSA. The CDR3 contains 18 residues. The CDR3 is CASSFLGRLAGPNNEQFF. Written as DNA, the CDR3 is TGTGCCAGCAGCTTTCTAGGGAGACTAGCGGGTCCAAACAATGAGCAGTTCTTC.

This clonotype is termed medium-sized. This chain links TRBV7-2 with TRBJ1-5, with D perhaps TRBD1 (5 bases). V dropped 7 bases and J dropped 7 bases, with 20 bases sitting between them. This CDR3 contains 15 residues. CDR1 is SGHTA and CDR2 is FQGNSA in the germline V gene. This chain's CDR3 is CASTIAPDITQPQHF. In nucleotides, the CDR3 is TGTGCCAGCACCATCGCGCCGGACATAACACAGCCCCAGCATTTT.